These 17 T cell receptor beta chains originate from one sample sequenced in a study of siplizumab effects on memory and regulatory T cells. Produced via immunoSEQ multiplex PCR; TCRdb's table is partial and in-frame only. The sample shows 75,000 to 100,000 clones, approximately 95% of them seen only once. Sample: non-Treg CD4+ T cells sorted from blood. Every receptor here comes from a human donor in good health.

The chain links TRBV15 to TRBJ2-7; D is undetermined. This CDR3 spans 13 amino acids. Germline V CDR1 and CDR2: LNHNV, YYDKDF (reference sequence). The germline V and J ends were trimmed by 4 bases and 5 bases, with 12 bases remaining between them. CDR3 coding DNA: TGTGCCACCAGCAAGCCCCCTAAGGACGAGCAGTACTTC. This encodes CATSKPPKDEQYF. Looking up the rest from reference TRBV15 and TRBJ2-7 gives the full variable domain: DAMVIQNPRYQVTQFGKPVTLSCSQTLNHNVMYWYQQKSSQAPKLLFHYYDKDFNNEADTPDNFQSRRPNTSFCFLDIRSPGLGDTAMYLCATSKPPKDEQYFGPGTRLTVT.

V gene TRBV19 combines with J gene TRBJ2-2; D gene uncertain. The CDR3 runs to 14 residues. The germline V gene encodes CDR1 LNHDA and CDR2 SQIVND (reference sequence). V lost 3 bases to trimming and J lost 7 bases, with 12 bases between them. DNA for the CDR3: TGTGCCAGTAGTATCGCGCTGGGCGGCGGGGAGCTGTTTTTT. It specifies CASSIALGGGELFF. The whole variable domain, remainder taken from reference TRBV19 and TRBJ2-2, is DGGITQSPKYLFRKEGQNVTLSCEQNLNHDAMYWYRQDPGQGLRLIYYSQIVNDFQKGDIAEGYSVSREKKESFPLTVTSAQKNPTAFYLCASSIALGGGELFFGEGSRLTVL.

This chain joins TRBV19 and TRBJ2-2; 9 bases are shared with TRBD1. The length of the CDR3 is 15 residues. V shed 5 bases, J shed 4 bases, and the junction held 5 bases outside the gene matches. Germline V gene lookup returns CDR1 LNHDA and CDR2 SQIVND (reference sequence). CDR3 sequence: CASSSGTGSTGELFF. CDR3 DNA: TGTGCCAGTAGTTCTGGGACAGGGAGCACCGGGGAGCTGTTTTTT.

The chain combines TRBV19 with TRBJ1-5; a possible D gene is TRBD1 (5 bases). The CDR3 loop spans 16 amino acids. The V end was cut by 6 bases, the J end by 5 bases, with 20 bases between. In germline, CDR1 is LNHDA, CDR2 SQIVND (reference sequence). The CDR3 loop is CASSPIGREGDQPQHF. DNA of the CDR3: TGTGCCAGTAGCCCAATAGGGAGGGAAGGGGATCAGCCCCAGCATTTT.

The CDR3 protein is CASSRGQGIGEQYF. The CDR3 DNA follows: TGTGCCAGCAGCAGGGGACAGGGGATCGGAGAGCAGTACTTC. The chain employs TRBV5-6 and TRBJ2-7, with 10 positions matching TRBD1. In germline, CDR1 is SGHDT, CDR2 YYEEEE. The V gene end was trimmed by 4 bases and the J gene end by 7 bases; junction bases not matched to a gene: 8. The CDR3 extends over 14 amino acids.

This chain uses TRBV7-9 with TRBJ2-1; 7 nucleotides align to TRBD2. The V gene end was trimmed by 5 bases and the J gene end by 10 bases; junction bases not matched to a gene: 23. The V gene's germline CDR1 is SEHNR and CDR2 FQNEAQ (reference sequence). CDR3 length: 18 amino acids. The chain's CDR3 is CASSVTPLDLISGKEQFF. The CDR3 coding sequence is TGTGCCAGCAGCGTAACGCCGCTGGATCTCATCAGCGGGAAAGAGCAGTTCTTC. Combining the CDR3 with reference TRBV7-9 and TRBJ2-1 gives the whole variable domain DTGVSQNPRHKITKRGQNVTFRCDPISEHNRLYWYRQTLGQGPEFLTYFQNEAQLEKSRLLSDRFSAERPKGSFSTLEIQRTEQGDSAMYLCASSVTPLDLISGKEQFFGPGTRLTVL.

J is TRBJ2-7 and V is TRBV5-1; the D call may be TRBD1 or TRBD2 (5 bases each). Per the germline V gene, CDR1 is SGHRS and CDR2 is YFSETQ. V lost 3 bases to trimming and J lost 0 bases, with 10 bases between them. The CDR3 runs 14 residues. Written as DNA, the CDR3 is TGCGCCAGCAGCTATGGGGCGGGCTCCTACGAGCAGTACTTC. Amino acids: CASSYGAGSYEQYF. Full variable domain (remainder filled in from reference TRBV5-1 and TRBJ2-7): KAGVTQTPRYLIKTRGQQVTLSCSPISGHRSVSWYQQTPGQGLQFLFEYFSETQRNKGNFPGRFSGRQFSNSRSEMNVSTLELGDSALYLCASSYGAGSYEQYFGPGTRLTVT.

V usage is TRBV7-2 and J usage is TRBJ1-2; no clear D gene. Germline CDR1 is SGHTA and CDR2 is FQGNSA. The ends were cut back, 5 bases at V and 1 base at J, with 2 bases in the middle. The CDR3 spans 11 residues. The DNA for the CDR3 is TGTGCCAGCAGCGATAACTATGGCTACACCTTC. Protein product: CASSDNYGYTF.

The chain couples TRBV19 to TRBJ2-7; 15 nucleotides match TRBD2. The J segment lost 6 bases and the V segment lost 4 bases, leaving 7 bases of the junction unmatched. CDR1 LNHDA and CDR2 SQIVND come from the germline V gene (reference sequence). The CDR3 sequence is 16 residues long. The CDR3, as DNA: TGTGCCAGTAGTAGCGGACTAGCGGGAGGGCCTTCCGAGCAGTACTTC. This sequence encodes CASSSGLAGGPSEQYF.

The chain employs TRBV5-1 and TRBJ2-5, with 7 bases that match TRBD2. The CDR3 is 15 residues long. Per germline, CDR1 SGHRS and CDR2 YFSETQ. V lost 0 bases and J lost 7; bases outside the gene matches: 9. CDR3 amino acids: CASSLVAGAGGTQYF. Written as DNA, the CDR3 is TGCGCCAGCAGCTTGGTTGCGGGAGCGGGTGGGACCCAGTACTTC. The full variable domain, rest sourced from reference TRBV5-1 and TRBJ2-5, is KAGVTQTPRYLIKTRGQQVTLSCSPISGHRSVSWYQQTPGQGLQFLFEYFSETQRNKGNFPGRFSGRQFSNSRSEMNVSTLELGDSALYLCASSLVAGAGGTQYFGPGTRLLVL.

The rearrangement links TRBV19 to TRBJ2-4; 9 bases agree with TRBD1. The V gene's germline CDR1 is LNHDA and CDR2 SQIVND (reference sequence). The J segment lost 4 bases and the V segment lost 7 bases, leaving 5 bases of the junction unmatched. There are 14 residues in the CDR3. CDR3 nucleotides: TGTGCCAGTAAGATGACAGGGGGAAAAAACATTCAGTACTTC. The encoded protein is CASKMTGGKNIQYF.

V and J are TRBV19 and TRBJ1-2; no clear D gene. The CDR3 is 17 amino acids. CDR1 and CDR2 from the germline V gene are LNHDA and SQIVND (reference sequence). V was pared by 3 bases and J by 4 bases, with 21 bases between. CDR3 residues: CASSITHSPTGIYGYTF. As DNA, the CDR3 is TGTGCCAGTAGTATTACGCACAGTCCGACGGGTATCTATGGCTACACCTTC.

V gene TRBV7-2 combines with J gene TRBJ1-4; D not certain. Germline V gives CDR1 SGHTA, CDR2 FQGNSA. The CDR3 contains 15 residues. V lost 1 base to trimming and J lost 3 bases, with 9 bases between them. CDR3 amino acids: CASSLVQAPNEKLFF. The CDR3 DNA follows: TGTGCCAGCAGCTTAGTGCAGGCACCTAATGAAAAACTGTTTTTT.

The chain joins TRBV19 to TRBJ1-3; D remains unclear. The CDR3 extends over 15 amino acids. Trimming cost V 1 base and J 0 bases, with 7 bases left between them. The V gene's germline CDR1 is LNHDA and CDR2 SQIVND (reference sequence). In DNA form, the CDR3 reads TGTGCCAGTAGTATAGCGCTATTCTCTGGAAACACCATATATTTT. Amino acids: CASSIALFSGNTIYF. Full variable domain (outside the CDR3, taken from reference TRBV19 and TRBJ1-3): DGGITQSPKYLFRKEGQNVTLSCEQNLNHDAMYWYRQDPGQGLRLIYYSQIVNDFQKGDIAEGYSVSREKKESFPLTVTSAQKNPTAFYLCASSIALFSGNTIYFGEGSWLTVV.

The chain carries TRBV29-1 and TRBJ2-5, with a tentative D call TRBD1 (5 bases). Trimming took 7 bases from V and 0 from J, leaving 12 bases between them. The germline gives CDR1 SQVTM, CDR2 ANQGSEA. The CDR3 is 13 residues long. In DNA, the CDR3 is TGCAGCGGGCAGGACACCTACCAAGAGACCCAGTACTTC. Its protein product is CSGQDTYQETQYF.

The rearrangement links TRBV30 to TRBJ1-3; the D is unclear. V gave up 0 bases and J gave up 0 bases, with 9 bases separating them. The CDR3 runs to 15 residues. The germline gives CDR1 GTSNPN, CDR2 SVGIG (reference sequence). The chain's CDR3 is CAWSVGSHSGNTIYF. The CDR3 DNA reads TGTGCCTGGAGTGTAGGCAGCCACTCTGGAAACACCATATATTTT. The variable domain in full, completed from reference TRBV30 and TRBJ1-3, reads SQTIHQWPATLVQPVGSPLSLECTVEGTSNPNLYWYRQAAGRGLQLLFYSVGIGQISSEVPQNLSASRPQDRQFILSSKKLLLSDSGFYLCAWSVGSHSGNTIYFGEGSWLTVV.

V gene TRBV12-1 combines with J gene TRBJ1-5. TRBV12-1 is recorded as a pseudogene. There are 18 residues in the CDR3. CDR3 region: CASSLGLNAYYSNQPQHF. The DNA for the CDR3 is TGTGCCAGCAGTTTAGGTTTGAACGCTTATTATAGCAATCAGCCCCAGCATTTT.